A selection of T cell receptor beta chains follows, all from one sample in a study of T-cell reconstitution after alpha-beta-depleted transplantation in children. Each CDR3 protein is one row after TCRdb ran MiXCR on the PCR reads. The table has a few hundred thousand distinct CDR3 sequences, about a tenth seen once. This specimen consisted of PBMCs, obtained before TCRalphabeta/CD19-depleted stem cell transplant. All receptors derive from a child younger than two with acute myeloid leukemia, due to receive a stem cell transplant. CDR3s include the opening cysteine and the closing phenylalanine or tryptophan. The order of the fields is J gene, D gene, V gene, clone size, CDR3 protein, CDR3 DNA. The D gene is left open where the match is weak. A row's size may be missing; if present it is once, few, many or a size class.

j_call: TRBJ2-7; d_call: -; v_call: TRBV20-1; clone_size: many; cdr3_aa: CSARPSVLANYEQYF; cdr3_nt: TGCAGTGCTAGACCCAGCGTTCTAGCGAACTACGAGCAGTACTTC
j_call: TRBJ1-6; d_call: -; v_call: TRBV5-1; clone_size: many; cdr3_aa: CASSPRGDWNSPLHF; cdr3_nt: TGCGCCAGCAGCCCTCGGGGGGACTGGAATTCACCCCTCCACTTT
j_call: TRBJ2-4; d_call: TRBD2; v_call: TRBV7-9; clone_size: many; cdr3_aa: CASTTTSGTSLNIQYF; cdr3_nt: TGTGCCAGCACCACGACTAGCGGGACGTCTTTAAACATTCAGTACTTC
j_call: TRBJ2-5; d_call: -; v_call: TRBV7-2; clone_size: many; cdr3_aa: CASSLYSGAGETQYF; cdr3_nt: TGTGCCAGCAGCTTATATTCGGGAGCGGGAGAGACCCAGTACTTC
j_call: TRBJ1-2; d_call: TRBD1; v_call: TRBV29-1; clone_size: many; cdr3_aa: CSGQTGGGYGYTF; cdr3_nt: TGCAGCGGACAGACAGGGGGCGGCTATGGCTACACCTTC
j_call: TRBJ2-1; d_call: -; v_call: TRBV28; clone_size: many; cdr3_aa: CATGRTDRYNEQFF; cdr3_nt: TGTGCCACCGGACGGACAGACCGCTACAATGAGCAGTTCTTC
j_call: TRBJ1-2; d_call: -; v_call: TRBV7-9; clone_size: many; cdr3_aa: CASSFRDSDYGYTF; cdr3_nt: TGTGCCAGCAGCTTTAGGGACTCCGACTATGGCTACACCTTC
j_call: TRBJ1-1; d_call: -; v_call: TRBV28; clone_size: many; cdr3_aa: CASSRSGGILAEAFF; cdr3_nt: TGTGCCAGCAGTCGATCGGGGGGGATCTTAGCGGAAGCTTTCTTT
j_call: TRBJ1-4; d_call: TRBD1; v_call: TRBV29-1; clone_size: many; cdr3_aa: CSADPGQGTLQANEKLFF; cdr3_nt: TGCAGCGCAGATCCGGGACAGGGGACCCTCCAAGCTAATGAAAAACTGTTTTTT
j_call: TRBJ2-5; d_call: TRBD2; v_call: TRBV20-1; clone_size: many; cdr3_aa: CSARDPAGVGETQYF; cdr3_nt: TGCAGTGCTAGAGATCCGGCGGGGGTCGGGGAGACCCAGTACTTC
j_call: TRBJ1-2; d_call: -; v_call: TRBV5-5; clone_size: many; cdr3_aa: CASSSGGVTYGYTF; cdr3_nt: TGTGCCAGCAGTTCCGGAGGGGTTACCTATGGCTACACCTTC
j_call: TRBJ2-1; d_call: -; v_call: TRBV7-2; clone_size: many; cdr3_aa: CASSLPQSAPYNEQFF; cdr3_nt: TGTGCCAGCAGCTTACCCCAAAGCGCCCCCTACAATGAGCAGTTCTTC
j_call: TRBJ2-7; d_call: -; v_call: TRBV20-1; clone_size: many; cdr3_aa: CSASPGVDSTRYYEQYF; cdr3_nt: TGCAGTGCTTCCCCCGGGGTCGACTCGACCCGCTACTACGAGCAGTACTTC
j_call: TRBJ2-7; d_call: -; v_call: TRBV28; clone_size: few; cdr3_aa: CASSETVSGSYEQYF; cdr3_nt: TGTGCCAGCAGCGAAACAGTTTCGGGCTCCTACGAGCAGTACTTC
j_call: TRBJ2-3; d_call: TRBD2; v_call: TRBV11-2; clone_size: many; cdr3_aa: CASSSGLAGFSDTQYF; cdr3_nt: TGTGCCAGCAGCTCGGGACTAGCGGGCTTCTCAGATACGCAGTATTTT
j_call: TRBJ2-1; d_call: TRBD2; v_call: TRBV2; clone_size: -; cdr3_aa: CASSSPIAGGAYNEQFF; cdr3_nt: TGTGCCAGCAGTAGTCCGATAGCGGGAGGCGCCTACAATGAGCAGTTCTTC
j_call: TRBJ2-1; d_call: -; v_call: TRBV7-2; clone_size: -; cdr3_aa: CASSLSTTIIEQFF; cdr3_nt: TGTGCCAGCAGCTTGTCCACTACAATAATCGAGCAGTTCTTC
j_call: TRBJ1-5; d_call: TRBD1; v_call: TRBV5-6; clone_size: many; cdr3_aa: CASSMPGQGQPQHF; cdr3_nt: TGTGCCAGCAGCATGCCGGGACAGGGTCAGCCCCAGCATTTT
j_call: TRBJ2-5; d_call: -; v_call: TRBV28; clone_size: many; cdr3_aa: CASTLGVFGTQYF; cdr3_nt: TGTGCCAGCACCCTGGGGGTTTTTGGGACCCAGTACTTC